These 27 T cell receptor beta chains originate from one sample sequenced in a study of T cells in Graves' hyperthyroidism and ophthalmopathy. Researchers amplified the TCR beta CDR3 regions from RNA transcripts. A first-round RT-PCR of the TCR CDR3 used the HTBI primer set. TCRdb ran MiXCR on the multiplex PCR reads and lists one entry per CDR3 protein. The sample consists of around 700,000 distinct CDR3 sequences, 35% of them appearing once. Material for sequencing was blood. These receptors originate from a woman in her 40s with Graves' hyperthyroidism.

To note about this clonotype: An end of the junction differs from the germline gene, which may be a read error. J is TRBJ1-2 and V is TRBV6-2 or TRBV6-3; 9 bases are shared with TRBD1. This CDR3 region has 14 residues. Germline V gene lookup returns CDR1 MNHEY and CDR2 SVGEGT. CDR3 DNA: TGTGCCAGCAGCACCGGGACAGGGAACTATGGCCACACCTTC. This gives the protein CASSTGTGNYGHTF.

Many counts were recorded for this clonotype. This rearrangement joins TRBV19 to TRBJ1-5; D is unclear. Trimming removed 10 bases from V and 1 base from J, with 17 bases in between. CDR1 LNHDA and CDR2 SQIVND come from the germline V gene (reference sequence). The CDR3 sequence is 15 residues long. CDR3 in DNA: TGTGCCACTCAGTCGAGGCAACAGAGCAATCAGCCCCAGCATTTT. It codes for CATQSRQQSNQPQHF.

This clonotype was seen repeatedly, ten times or more. CDR3 loop: CASNSRQGGTGKGLGTEAFF. CDR3 sequence (DNA): TGTGCCAGCAACTCCCGACAGGGGGGGACAGGGAAGGGATTGGGGACTGAAGCTTTCTTT. The V gene is TRBV7-9, the J gene TRBJ1-1; 9 positions agree with TRBD1. Germline trimming cut 7 bases from V and 5 bases from J; bases unmatched to any gene: 26. There are 20 residues in the CDR3. From germline, CDR1 is SEHNR and CDR2 FQNEAQ (reference sequence).

The table lists this clonotype with many counts. The chain links TRBV7-9 to TRBJ1-1, with D uncertain. Germline CDR1 and CDR2: SEHNR and FQNEAQ (reference sequence). Trimming pared 3 bases from V and 5 bases from J, leaving 10 bases between. The CDR3 has 13 amino acids. CDR3 in DNA: TGTGCCAGCAGCTTTGAGGGTTGGACTGAAGCTTTCTTT. Amino acid sequence: CASSFEGWTEAFF.

This clonotype turned up a few times. The rearrangement joins TRBV27 to TRBJ1-2; TRBD1 matches 7 bases. CDR1 is MNHEY and CDR2 is SMNVEV in the germline V gene (reference sequence). The CDR3 spans 13 residues. After removal of 5 bases from V and 2 bases from J, the junction contained 2 bases not matched to a gene. The CDR3 DNA sequence: TGTGCCAGCAGTGGACAGGAGAACTATGGCTACACCTTC. This sequence encodes CASSGQENYGYTF.

This clonotype was seen ten or more times. The J gene is TRBJ1-2, the V gene TRBV14, with D unclear. V lost 6 bases, J lost 5 bases, and 10 bases lay in between. CDR1 is SGHDN and CDR2 is FVKESK in the germline V gene. The CDR3 has 12 residues. The CDR3 coding sequence is TGTGCCAGCAGTCACGGTGTATATGGCTACACCTTC. It yields the protein CASSHGVYGYTF.

Notes on this clonotype: Relative to the germline gene, one junction end is altered; a read error may explain this. The chain employs TRBV7-9 and TRBJ1-1; 8 bases match TRBD1. CDR3 length: 17 amino acids. Germline CDR1 and CDR2: SEHNR and FQNEAQ (reference sequence). The CDR3 bases are TGTGCCAGCAGATTAGGGCCCGGACAGGGACTGAACACTGAAGCTTTCTTT. This sequence encodes CASRLGPGQGLNTEAFF.

This clonotype was detected ten times or more. The genes are TRBV2 and TRBJ1-5; D unresolved. Trimming took 7 bases from V and 0 from J, leaving 7 bases between them. This CDR3 has 13 residues. Germline V lookup: CDR1 SNHLY, CDR2 FYNNEI. CDR3 amino acids: CASTQVSNQPQHF. CDR3 coding DNA: TGTGCCAGCACGCAGGTTAGCAATCAGCCCCAGCATTTT.

The chain uses TRBV7-9 and TRBJ1-1, with 9 bases matching TRBD1. With V trimmed by 5 bases and J by 0 bases, 7 bases remained unmatched. From germline, CDR1 is SEHNR and CDR2 FQNEAQ (reference sequence). The CDR3 consists of 16 residues. The CDR3 protein is CASSRTGETMNTEAFF. The CDR3 DNA follows: TGTGCCAGCAGCAGGACAGGGGAGACTATGAACACTGAAGCTTTCTTT.

This clonotype was counted only a few times. The rearrangement uses TRBV6-5 and TRBJ2-7; 8 bases agree with TRBD2. With 2 bases clipped from V and 2 bases from J, the junction kept 5 bases outside the gene matches. The germline V gene has CDR1 MNHEY and CDR2 SVGAGI. There are 15 residues in the CDR3. The CDR3 protein is CASSYQLAGPYEQYF. The CDR3 DNA reads as TGTGCCAGCAGTTACCAGCTAGCGGGTCCCTACGAGCAGTACTTC.

This clonotype showed up just once. The V call is TRBV28, the J call TRBJ1-2, with unresolved D. CDR3 length equals 11 residues. Looked up from germline, CDR1 is MDHEN and CDR2 is SYDVKM. V was pared by 10 bases and J by 8 bases, with 14 bases between. The CDR3 here is CATPGGRGYTF. DNA for the CDR3: TGTGCCACCCCGGGAGGCCGGGGCTACACCTTC.

A note on this clonotype: A junction boundary mismatches the germline segment, possibly from a read error. The chain uses TRBV12-3 or TRBV12-4 and TRBJ1-2, with 11 bases identical to TRBD1. The CDR3 consists of 15 residues. CDR3 DNA: TGTGCCAGCAGCCCGGGACAGGGGGGGAACTATGGCCACACCTTC. It specifies CASSPGQGGNYGHTF.

J is TRBJ1-1 and V is TRBV2; the D gene is possibly TRBD1 (5 bases). V was clipped by 1 base and J by 10 bases, with 16 bases between them. CDR3 length: 14 amino acids. The germline V gene has CDR1 SNHLY and CDR2 FYNNEI. CDR3 amino acids: CASSEGRGSLAAFF. CDR3 sequence (DNA): TGTGCCAGCAGTGAAGGGCGGGGGTCGCTAGCAGCTTTCTTT.

This clonotype was seen a few times. The chain couples TRBV11-2 to TRBJ1-2; D is ambiguous. CDR1 is SGHAT, CDR2 FQNNGV, per germline. The CDR3 covers 15 residues. V was clipped by 5 bases and J by 5 bases, with 18 bases between them. DNA of the CDR3: TGTGCCAGCAGCCAAGATTCCCGACTCATGTATGGCTACACCTTC. Amino acid sequence: CASSQDSRLMYGYTF.

Ten or more counts support this clonotype. The chain links TRBV7-2 to TRBJ1-1; TRBD1 matches at 9 bases. Losses at the gene ends were 4 bases for V and 5 bases for J; bases not matched to a gene: 5. Per germline, CDR1 SGHTA and CDR2 FQGNSA. This CDR3 is 14 amino acids long. The CDR3 DNA is TGTGCCAGCAGCTCGACAGGGGGTCGGACTGAAGCTTTCTTT. Its protein is CASSSTGGRTEAFF.

J is TRBJ2-3 and V is TRBV29-1; D remains ambiguous. This CDR3 has 13 residues. Germline V lookup: CDR1 SQVTM, CDR2 ANQGSEA. V dropped 5 bases and J dropped 5 bases, with 14 bases sitting between them. The DNA of the CDR3 is TGCAGCGTTCGATCCTCGATCGGAGATACGCAGTATTTT. Translation gives CSVRSSIGDTQYF.

In regard to this clonotype: The junction does not match germline at one end; this may be a read error. The rearrangement links TRBV19 to TRBJ1-5; D remains ambiguous. Germline CDR1 reads LNHDA; CDR2 reads SQIVND (reference sequence). The CDR3 loop spans 8 amino acids. In DNA, the CDR3 is TGTGCCAGTAGTATTGGGAGGTTC. Its translation is CASSIGRF.

This clonotype has ten or more counts. The CDR3: CASSGTGGGEQYF. CDR3 coding DNA: TGTGCCAGCAGCGGGACAGGGGGCGGCGAGCAGTACTTC. This chain connects TRBV9 to TRBJ2-7; 11 bases map to TRBD1. The CDR3 sequence is 13 residues long. Looked up from germline, CDR1 is SGDLS and CDR2 is YYNGEE. V lost 3 bases to trimming and J lost 6 bases; unmatched junction nucleotides: 2.

The chain links TRBV5-5 to TRBJ2-7; D not resolved. This CDR3 region has 13 residues. Trimming took off 0 bases at V and 3 bases at J, with 7 bases between the two ends. From germline, CDR1 is SGHKS and CDR2 YYEKEE (reference sequence). The CDR3 nucleotides read TGTGCCAGCAGCTTGGGAGATAACTACGAGCAGTACTTC. As protein: CASSLGDNYEQYF.

This clonotype was detected ten times or more. The J gene is TRBJ1-6, the V gene TRBV7-2, with unresolved D. The CDR3 extends over 12 amino acids. V lost 5 bases, J lost 6 bases, and 5 bases lay in between. Per the germline V gene, CDR1 is SGHTA and CDR2 is FQGNSA. CDR3 coding DNA: TGTGCCAGCAGCCACGCTAATTCACCCCTCCACTTT. Its protein is CASSHANSPLHF.

Of note for this clonotype: This may be a read error: a much more frequent sequence differs by one nucleotide. A read error is likely, as this CDR3 ends without the conserved phenylalanine or tryptophan. The CDR3 DNA follows: TGTGCCAGCAGCCACTCGGGTCGCGAGCAGTACCTC. This gives the protein CASSHSGREQYL. The genes are TRBV14 and TRBJ2-7; D remains ambiguous. V dropped 3 bases and J dropped 6 bases, with 9 bases sitting between them. From germline, CDR1 is SGHDN and CDR2 FVKESK. The CDR3 has 12 residues.

This rearrangement joins TRBV19 to TRBJ2-7; 8 bases map to TRBD1. The CDR3 extends over 13 amino acids. Trimming at V came to 4 bases and at J to 6 bases, leaving 5 bases not matched to a gene. The germline V gene has CDR1 LNHDA and CDR2 SQIVND (reference sequence). The CDR3 loop is CASSRGQGGEQYF. In DNA, the CDR3 is TGTGCCAGTAGTAGAGGACAGGGTGGCGAGCAGTACTTC.

The chain joins TRBV6-6 to TRBJ1-5; D remains unclear. The germline CDR1 and CDR2 sequences are MNHNY and SVGAGI (reference sequence). CDR3 length: 14 residues. Trimming removed 5 bases at V and 5 bases at J, with 13 bases between. In DNA, the CDR3 is TGTGCCAGCAGTAAGAGCAGGTACGATCAGCCCCAGCATTTT. The encoded protein is CASSKSRYDQPQHF.

A word on this clonotype: One end of the junction is discordant with germline, which a read error may explain. The chain uses TRBV7-9 and TRBJ1-2; no clear D gene. The CDR3 is 14 amino acids. Germline values: CDR1 SEHNR, CDR2 FQNEAQ (reference sequence). The CDR3 is CTSSPIPNRHGYTF. The CDR3 region has the DNA TGTACCAGCAGTCCCATACCAAACCGGCATGGCTACACCTTC.

Comments on this clonotype: A much larger clone differs from this one at a single base, so this may be a read error. The gene calls are TRBV10-3 and TRBJ1-1; 8 bases fit TRBD1. Germline lookup yields CDR1 ENHRY and CDR2 SYGVKD. This CDR3 spans 14 amino acids. In nucleotides, the CDR3 is TGTGCCATCAGTCCAGGACAGGGAGACCTCTCCTCCTACTTT. Its translation is CAISPGQGDLSSYF.

The CDR3 DNA reads as TGTGCCAGCAGTCATCCCGGGACACGGGTCGTGGGGTGGGAGACCCAGTACTTC. Its translation is CASSHPGTRVVGWETQYF. V and J are TRBV12-3 or TRBV12-4 and TRBJ2-5, with D possibly being TRBD1 (6 bases). The CDR3 is 18 amino acids. Trimming pared 5 bases from V and 5 bases from J, leaving 27 bases between.

This clonotype was found many times. The chain is built from TRBV10-3 and TRBJ2-5; D may correspond to TRBD1 or TRBD2 (5 bases each). V lost 6 bases and J lost 5, with 16 bases in between. The CDR3 sequence is 14 residues long. CDR1 and CDR2 (germline): ENHRY, SYGVKD. CDR3 in amino acids: CAIRAGAWGETQYF. CDR3 nucleotide sequence: TGTGCCATCAGGGCCGGGGCCTGGGGGGAGACCCAGTACTTC.